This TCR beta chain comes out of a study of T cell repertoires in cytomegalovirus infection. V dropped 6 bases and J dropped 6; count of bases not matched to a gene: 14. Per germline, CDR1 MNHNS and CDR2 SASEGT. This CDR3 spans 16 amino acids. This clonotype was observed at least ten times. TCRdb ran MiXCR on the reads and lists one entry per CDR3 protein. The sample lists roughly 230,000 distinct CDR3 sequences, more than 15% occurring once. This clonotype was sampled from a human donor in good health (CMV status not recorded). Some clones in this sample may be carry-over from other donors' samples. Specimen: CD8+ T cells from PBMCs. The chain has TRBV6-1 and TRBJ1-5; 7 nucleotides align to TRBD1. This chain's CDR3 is CASRRRQGGPTQPQHF. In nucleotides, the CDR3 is TGTGCCAGCAGGAGAAGACAGGGAGGCCCCACTCAGCCCCAGCATTTT.